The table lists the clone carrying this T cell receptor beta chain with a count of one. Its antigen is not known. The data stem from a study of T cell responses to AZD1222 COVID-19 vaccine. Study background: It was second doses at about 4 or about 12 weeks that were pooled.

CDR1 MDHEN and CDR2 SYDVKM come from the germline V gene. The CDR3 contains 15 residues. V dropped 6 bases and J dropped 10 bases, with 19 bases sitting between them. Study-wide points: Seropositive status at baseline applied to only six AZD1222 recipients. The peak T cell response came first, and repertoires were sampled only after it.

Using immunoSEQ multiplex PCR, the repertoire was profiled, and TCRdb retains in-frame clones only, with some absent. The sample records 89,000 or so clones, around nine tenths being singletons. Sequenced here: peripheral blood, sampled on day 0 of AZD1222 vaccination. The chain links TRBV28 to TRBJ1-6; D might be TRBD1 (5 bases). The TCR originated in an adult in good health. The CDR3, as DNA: TGTGCCAGCAGCCCAGGGAGGGTACGGAGCTCACCCCTCCACTTT. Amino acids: CASSPGRVRSSPLHF.